Sequencing of this T cell receptor (beta chain) was carried out in a study of patients and donors after allogeneic stem cell transplantation. Each CDR3 protein gets one entry after TCRdb re-called the RT-PCR reads with MiXCR. This table holds hundreds of thousands of distinct CDR3 sequences, 16% found once. The CDR3 length is 14 residues. V gave up 10 bases and J gave up 2 bases, with 18 bases separating them. Germline CDR1 and CDR2: ENHRY and SYGVKD. The V and J genes are TRBV10-3 and TRBJ2-7, with a possible D match to TRBD1 (6 bases). This clonotype originated in a human donor who was either an allogeneic HSCT recipient or a stem cell or donor lymphocyte infusion donor (not recorded which). It is not recorded whose cells these are; they may come from a transplant donor. Sequenced sample: blood, either unsorted or a sorted T cell fraction (not recorded which). CDR3 nucleotide sequence: TGTGCCACACGACGCCAGGGGCTAACCTACGAGCAGTACTTC. Amino acids: CATRRQGLTYEQYF.